This T cell receptor (beta chain) was identified during a study of technical replicates of blood from four donors. The method was immunoSEQ multiplex PCR; TCRdb's version includes in-frame clones alone and lacks a portion of them. Here the sample spans tens of thousands of clones, around 95% being singletons. This CDR3 region has 14 residues. CDR1 and CDR2 from the germline V gene are SGHNT and YENEEA. The V and J ends lost 1 base and 0 bases respectively, with 7 bases between them. The sequence was collected from a human donor in good health. Input material: T cells isolated from PBMCs. The rearrangement joins TRBV11-3 to TRBJ2-7; D might be TRBD2 (5 bases). For the CDR3, the DNA is TGTGCCAGCAGCTTAGGCGGGTTCTCCTACGAGCAGTACTTC. This gives the protein CASSLGGFSYEQYF.